This T cell receptor (beta chain) derives from a study of shared clonotypes between healthy human individuals. CD45RO-negative cells were positively selected for CCR7, leaving out terminally differentiated effector memory CD45RA+ cells. Study outcomes and limitations: Among the subsets, naive ones generally showed larger estimated richness than memory ones. Only a few donors were included, so the genetic and exposure-history diversity represented was limited.

Several immunoSEQ 96-well plates shared each subset's DNA, each plate a replicate. In replicate PCRs of sorted subsets, around 200 ng DNA, some 28,000 T cell genomes, was used. The protocol was immunoSEQ multiplex PCR, while the TCRdb copy is restricted to in-frame clones and leaves out a portion. The table lists hundreds of thousands of clones, roughly 95% of them singletons. Germline V gene data show CDR1 as MNHEY and CDR2 as SMNVEV (reference sequence). The CDR3 is 13 residues long. This clone was recorded once. The antigen remains undetermined. This clonotype was obtained from a young woman in good health. What was sequenced was naive CD8+ T cells sorted from blood. V usage is TRBV27 and J usage is TRBJ2-5; the match to TRBD1 covers 7 bases. The J call may be faulty, since TRBJ2-7 better matches the DNA end. The CDR3 here is CASSRNRGHEQYF. CDR3 coding DNA: TGTGCCAGCAGCCGTAACAGGGGCCACGAGCAGTACTTC.